The TCR beta chain under discussion was sequenced for a study of cytomegalovirus exposure and HLA in healthy donors. Study overall: In a later analysis, the roughly 110 validation repertoires were reported to have used the same platform as the 600 to 800 first-cohort repertoires. Study results and caveats: Reported results showed that the classifier diagnosed cytomegalovirus status with high specificity and sensitivity. It was 150 to 200 TCR beta chains that were listed as cytomegalovirus-associated. Confirmation in vitro established that a few CMV-associated chains were specific for CMV antigens.

This table comes from immunoSEQ multiplex PCR, and its TCRdb copy is limited to in-frame clones, with some not included. The profile shows 330,000 or so clones, 80% to 90% of them singletons. As regards this clone: No antigen is known for it.

V was pared by 3 bases and J by 7 bases, with 5 bases of the junction left unmatched. Germline loops: CDR1 SEHNR, CDR2 FQNEAQ (reference sequence). This CDR3 is 13 amino acids long. The material sequenced was PBMCs. This TCR came from a woman under 30 in good health and CMV-seronegative. The V and J genes are TRBV7-9 and TRBJ1-2, with 7 bases matching TRBD1. In nucleotides, the CDR3 is TGTGCCAGCAGCTTGGACAGGACAGGTGGCTACACCTTC. Translating it yields CASSLDRTGGYTF.